One T cell receptor (beta chain) is described in this entry. Its cognate antigen is unknown. Germline V gives CDR1 MDHEN, CDR2 SYDVKM. V was trimmed by 2 bases and J by 3 bases, leaving 11 bases between them. CDR3 length: 15 amino acids. These data come from a study of shared clonotypes between healthy human individuals. Study overall: Researchers assigned three CD4 naive, three CD4 memory, two CD8 naive and one CD8 memory plate to each donor.

Using immunoSEQ multiplex PCR, the repertoire was profiled, and TCRdb retains in-frame clones only, with some absent. The data show under 2,500,000 clones, 90% to 97% seen once. Regarding the study as a whole: Blood was the only sampled material, and tissue repertoires likely differ. Few donors limited the genetic and exposure-history diversity represented. The study's rarefaction showed incomplete sorted-subset sequencing despite large depth.

The sample was naive CD4+ T cells sorted from blood. Subset: CD45RA+ positively selected. The chain has TRBV28 and TRBJ2-4; no clear D. This clonotype was obtained from a man between 18 and 35 years old in good health. Written as DNA, the CDR3 is TGTGCCAGCAGTTTAATGGCACAGCTCAAAAACATTCAGTACTTC. Its protein product is CASSLMAQLKNIQYF. Complete variable domain (other parts from reference TRBV28 and TRBJ2-4): DVKVTQSSRYLVKRTGEKVFLECVQDMDHENMFWYRQDPGLGLRLIYFSYDVKMKEKGDIPEGYSVSREKKERFSLILESASTNQTSMYLCASSLMAQLKNIQYFGAGTRLSVL.